This TCR beta chain was recorded in a study of blood T cell repertoires in COVID-19. Study-level background: The United States, Italy and Spain provided the acute and convalescent COVID-19 samples. T cells, B-cell-depleted T cells, or PBMCs provided the cDNA or gDNA that served as material.

The CDR3 loop spans 18 amino acids. The J segment lost 3 bases and the V segment lost 8 bases, leaving 13 bases of the junction unmatched. Germline V gene sequence: CDR1 SNHLY, CDR2 FYNNEI. Original processing notes: It was from reference gene primer amplification that nucleated cell counts were estimated. Clones were read by immunoSEQ multiplex PCR, and TCRdb kept only the in-frame ones, dropping some. V and J calls and clone size are copied from that table; D and trimming were computed from the DNA. The sample lists about 99,000 clones, about four fifths occurring once. The chain employs TRBV2 and TRBJ2-4, with TRBD2 matching 13 bases. This TCR was sampled from a woman aged 80 or older with active or convalescent COVID-19. Sequencing was carried out using peripheral blood. The CDR3 DNA reads as TGTGCCAGCCAATTGGGACTAGCGGGACTAGTGGACAAAAACATTCAGTACTTC. This translates into CASQLGLAGLVDKNIQYF.